Shown below are 13 T cell receptor beta chains from a single sample sequenced in a study of cytomegalovirus exposure and HLA in healthy donors. 60 Vbeta and 13 Jbeta primers were used in PCR. Method: immunoSEQ multiplex PCR; TCRdb's copy keeps in-frame clones and lacks some. The profile shows 120,000 to 150,000 clones, over 8% of them singletons. The sequenced sample consisted of PBMCs. These receptor sequences come from a male donor in good health and CMV-seronegative.

In its sample, this clone was seen a few times. The CDR3 DNA follows: TGCGCCAGCAGTTTCCAGGGGACTAATGAAAAACTGTTTTTT. Its translation: CASSFQGTNEKLFF. The rearrangement links TRBV4-1 to TRBJ1-4; weak D call: TRBD1 (6 bases). This CDR3 spans 14 amino acids. V was cut by 6 bases and J by 2 bases, with 10 bases left in between. CDR1 and CDR2 (germline): MGHRA, YSYEKL.

This clone showed up just a few times. This chain connects TRBV5-1 to TRBJ1-1; D perhaps matches TRBD1 (5 bases). The CDR3 length is 14 residues. The germline V gene has CDR1 SGHRS and CDR2 YFSETQ. Between the trimmed V and J ends, which lost 3 bases and 4 bases, there was a span of 13 bases. This CDR3 is CASSWGRVGTEAFF. For the CDR3, the DNA is TGCGCCAGCAGCTGGGGGAGGGTGGGCACTGAAGCTTTCTTT.

The chain carries TRBV10-3 and TRBJ2-4; TRBD1 aligns across 7 bases. V shed 3 bases, J shed 7 bases, and the junction held 6 bases outside the gene matches. The CDR3 spans 14 residues. Germline V gives CDR1 ENHRY, CDR2 SYGVKD. Here the CDR3 reads CAISDEEQGNIQYF. In DNA form, the CDR3 reads TGTGCCATCAGTGACGAGGAACAGGGGAACATTCAGTACTTC.

This clone was seen more than once but under ten times. The rearrangement links TRBV11-2 to TRBJ2-2; 12 bases match TRBD1. Losses at the gene ends were 4 bases for V and 4 bases for J; bases not matched to a gene: 4. Germline V gene data show CDR1 as SGHAT and CDR2 as FQNNGV. CDR3 length equals 16 residues. CDR3 nucleotide sequence: TGTGCCAGCAGCTCGGGACAGGGGGCGATCACCGGGGAGCTGTTTTTT. Amino acid sequence: CASSSGQGAITGELFF. The full variable domain, its missing parts supplied by reference TRBV11-2 and TRBJ2-2, is EAGVAQSPRYKIIEKRQSVAFWCNPISGHATLYWYQQILGQGPKLLIQFQNNGVVDDSQLPKDRFSAERLKGVDSTLKIQPAKLEDSAVYLCASSSGQGAITGELFFGEGSRLTVL.

A few counts support this clone. This chain links TRBV6-6 with TRBJ2-1; no reliable D call. The V and J ends lost 6 bases and 0 bases respectively, with 15 bases between them. This CDR3 region has 16 residues. Germline assignment: CDR1 MNHNY and CDR2 SVGAGI (reference sequence). The DNA of the CDR3 is TGTGCCAGCAGCGCTACGGGTAAGAGCTCCTACAATGAGCAGTTCTTC. Its translation is CASSATGKSSYNEQFF.

V is TRBV11-2 and J is TRBJ1-2; the D gene is possibly TRBD1 (6 bases). Germline loops: CDR1 SGHAT, CDR2 FQNNGV. The CDR3 has 14 amino acids. The germline V and J ends were trimmed by 1 base and 8 bases, with 14 bases remaining between them. The CDR3 here is CASSLVAGAEGYTF. The CDR3, as DNA: TGTGCCAGCAGCTTAGTGGCAGGGGCGGAGGGCTACACCTTC.

This clone turned up a few times. The gene calls are TRBV29-1 and TRBJ2-7, with D hard to call. Germline V gene lookup returns CDR1 SQVTM and CDR2 ANQGSEA. V lost 4 bases to trimming and J lost 6 bases, with 10 bases between them. There are 11 residues in the CDR3. The DNA of the CDR3 is TGCAGCGTTGGTACCGCCGGCGAGCAGTACTTC. Protein sequence: CSVGTAGEQYF.

This clone was seen more than once but under ten times. The chain links TRBV11-2 to TRBJ2-3; D perhaps matches TRBD2 (5 bases). This CDR3 has 14 residues. CDR1 and CDR2 (germline): SGHAT, FQNNGV. V lost 1 base and J 5 bases, leaving 10 bases between the germline ends. CDR3 coding DNA: TGTGCCAGCAGCTTAGCGGGGTTCCAAGATACGCAGTATTTT. It specifies CASSLAGFQDTQYF.

In this sample, this clone turned up a few times. CDR3 residues: CASSLKPVYEQYF. CDR3 nucleotide sequence: TGTGCCAGCAGCTTAAAGCCCGTTTACGAGCAGTACTTC. This sequence joins TRBV7-2 and TRBJ2-7; D remains ambiguous. The CDR3 has 13 residues. Trimming stripped 2 bases from V and 4 bases from J, with 9 bases between. Germline CDR1 is SGHTA and CDR2 is FQGNSA.

This chain connects TRBV5-1 to TRBJ2-5; 7 bases fit TRBD1. V was clipped by 1 base and J by 5 bases; unmatched bases: 8. Germline CDR1 SGHRS, CDR2 YFSETQ. The CDR3 runs to 15 residues. The CDR3 spells CASSLRTGGGETQYF. As DNA, the CDR3 is TGCGCCAGCAGCTTGCGGACAGGCGGCGGGGAGACCCAGTACTTC.

This clone was found a few times. The chain combines TRBV7-9 with TRBJ2-7, with 8 bases aligning to TRBD2. There are 13 residues in the CDR3. V trimming: 5 bases; J trimming: 3 bases; junction bases outside the gene matches: 3. Germline V lookup: CDR1 SEHNR, CDR2 FQNEAQ (reference sequence). CDR3 nucleotide sequence: TGTGCCAGCAGCCCTAGCGGGTTCTACGAGCAGTACTTC. Translated, it gives CASSPSGFYEQYF.

This clone has a handful of counts. The V call is TRBV7-2, the J call TRBJ2-3, with 7 bases that match TRBD1. The V gene's germline CDR1 is SGHTA and CDR2 FQGNSA. V was pared by 6 bases and J by 3 bases, with 9 bases of the junction left unmatched. The CDR3 is 15 residues long. CDR3 DNA: TGTGCCAGCAGTTCCCGACAGGGACGAACAGATACGCAGTATTTT. Its translation is CASSSRQGRTDTQYF.

This clone occurred a few times. CDR3 sequence (DNA): TGTGCCAGCATTAAAGGGGGGGGAGGACAGCCCCAGCATTTT. Translated, it gives CASIKGGGGQPQHF. The rearrangement uses TRBV28 and TRBJ1-5, with a tentative D call TRBD1 (6 bases). The germline CDR1 and CDR2 sequences are MDHEN and SYDVKM. The germline V and J ends were trimmed by 7 bases and 7 bases, with 17 bases remaining between them. There are 14 residues in the CDR3. The full variable domain, rest sourced from reference TRBV28 and TRBJ1-5, is DVKVTQSSRYLVKRTGEKVFLECVQDMDHENMFWYRQDPGLGLRLIYFSYDVKMKEKGDIPEGYSVSREKKERFSLILESASTNQTSMYLCASIKGGGGQPQHFGDGTRLSIL.